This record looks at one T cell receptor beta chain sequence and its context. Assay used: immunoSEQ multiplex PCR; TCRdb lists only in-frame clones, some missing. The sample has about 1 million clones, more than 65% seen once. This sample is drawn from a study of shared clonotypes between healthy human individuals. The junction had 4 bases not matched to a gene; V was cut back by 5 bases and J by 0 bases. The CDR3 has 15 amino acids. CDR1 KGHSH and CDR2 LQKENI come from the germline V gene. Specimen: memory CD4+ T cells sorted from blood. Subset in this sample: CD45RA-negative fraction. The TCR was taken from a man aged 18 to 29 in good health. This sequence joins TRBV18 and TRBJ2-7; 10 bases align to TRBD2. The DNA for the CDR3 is TGTGCCAGCTCATCCTCTAGCGGGGGCTCCTACGAGCAGTACTTC. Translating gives CASSSSSGGSYEQYF.